This T cell receptor (beta chain) appears in the sequencing data of a study of CD8+CD57+ T cells in acquired aplastic anemia. Findings of the study overall: Overlapping CD8+ CDR3 repertoires of patients and controls contained twenty-nine shared sequences.

Per the germline V gene, CDR1 is SGHTS and CDR2 is YDEGEE. There are 13 residues in the CDR3. V lost 4 bases, J lost 15 bases, and 11 bases stayed unmatched. The use of genomic DNA as template underpinned the TCR beta VDJ and CDR3 profiling. TCRdb re-called the reads through MiXCR, storing one row per CDR3 protein. The data contain 180,000 or so distinct CDR3 sequences, roughly 63% of them singletons. This clonotype was recorded at least ten times. No antigen is known for it. Flow cytometry had shown expanded CD8+CD57+ cells in the patients chosen for sequencing. Each patient had severe acquired aplastic anemia.

What was sequenced was sorted CD4+, CD8+, or CD8+CD57+ T cells (not recorded which) from PBMCs. The receptor was derived from a human donor with aplastic anemia. The chain carries TRBV5-8 and TRBJ2-1; 9 bases map to TRBD2. In DNA, the CDR3 is TGTGCCAGCAGCCTTCAGTGGGGGACTAGCCCGTTCTTC. Amino acids: CASSLQWGTSPFF.